The 25 T cell receptor beta chains presented below share a single source sample, sequenced in a study of shared clonotypes between healthy human individuals (TCRdb year 2020). Library method: the immunoSEQ multiplex PCR assay. The immuneACCESS repertoire file appears here via TCRdb, limited to in-frame rearrangements. These files lack a portion of the clones; in checked studies, under half of the deficit traces to unresolved V genes, and the cause of the others is not known. The sample table shows around 1,100,000 clones, and around 77% are seen once. Roughly 0.9% of the sample rests with the top ten. The sequenced material came from memory CD4+ T cells from PBMCs. Interpreted using the paper, the cell subset or site label stands for: CD45RA-negative fraction. These receptors all stem from a man between 18 and 35 years old in good health. Some clones in this sample may be carry-over from other donors' samples.

Only a few counts were recorded for this clone. The CDR3 nucleotides read TGCAGCGGCGCGGCCGGGACCACTGAAGCTTTCTTT. This gives the protein CSGAAGTTEAFF. The chain employs TRBV29-1 and TRBJ1-1, with D possibly being TRBD1 (5 bases). V was cut by 7 bases and J by 4 bases, with 13 bases left in between. This CDR3 is built from 12 residues. Germline V gene lookup returns CDR1 SQVTM and CDR2 ANQGSEA.

This clone was counted at least ten times. Other DNA sequences in this specimen translate into the identical CDR3. The chain links TRBV5-6 to TRBJ2-1, with unresolved D. The germline gives CDR1 SGHDT, CDR2 YYEEEE. Trimming removed 4 bases from V and 6 bases from J, with 11 bases in between. This CDR3 is 13 amino acids long. The CDR3 DNA reads TGTGCCAGCAGCCCCCGGGCATTCAATGAGCAGTTCTTC. This gives the protein CASSPRAFNEQFF. Together with reference TRBV5-6 and TRBJ2-1, the CDR3 gives the full variable domain: DAGVTQSPTHLIKTRGQQVTLRCSPKSGHDTVSWYQQALGQGPQFIFQYYEEEERQRGNFPDRFSGHQFPNYSSELNVNALLLGDSALYLCASSPRAFNEQFFGPGTRLTVL.

Turning to this clone: The same CDR3 arises from other DNA sequences in this sample as well. The V call is TRBV29-1, the J call TRBJ2-2; D could derive from TRBD1 or TRBD2 (5 bases each). Germline V gene sequence: CDR1 SQVTM, CDR2 ANQGSEA. The CDR3 contains 13 residues. V shed 3 bases and J shed 2 bases, with 7 bases lying between them. The CDR3 reads CSVEGRNTGELFF. CDR3 DNA: TGCAGCGTTGAGGGACGTAACACCGGGGAGCTGTTTTTT.

V usage is TRBV2 and J usage is TRBJ2-1; perhaps TRBD1 as D (10 bases). V shed 7 bases and J shed 10 bases, with 26 bases lying between them. Germline values: CDR1 SNHLY, CDR2 FYNNEI. The CDR3 loop spans 16 amino acids. CDR3: CASKRQGAASGNEQFF. CDR3 bases: TGTGCCAGCAAGAGACAGGGGGCGGCTAGCGGGAACGAGCAGTTCTTC.

The sample holds a few counts of this clone. V usage is TRBV4-3 and J usage is TRBJ2-5; D uncertain. The better agreement between TRBJ2-7 and the DNA end casts doubt on the J call. Germline V gives CDR1 LGHNA, CDR2 YSLEER. This CDR3 comprises 14 residues. CDR3: CASSQEAVSYEQYF. The CDR3 nucleotides read TGCGCCAGCAGCCAAGAGGCAGTCTCCTACGAGCAGTACTTC.

V is TRBV5-6 and J is TRBJ2-3; a possible D gene is TRBD2 (5 bases). The CDR3 is made up of 17 amino acids. The germline V gene encodes CDR1 SGHDT and CDR2 YYEEEE. The ends were cut back, 0 bases at V and 2 bases at J, with 16 bases in the middle. CDR3 nucleotides: TGTGCCAGCAGCTTGGTTTTTGTGGCGGACTCCACAGATACGCAGTATTTT. It specifies CASSLVFVADSTDTQYF. The entire variable domain, with the rest obtained from reference TRBV5-6 and TRBJ2-3, is as follows: DAGVTQSPTHLIKTRGQQVTLRCSPKSGHDTVSWYQQALGQGPQFIFQYYEEEERQRGNFPDRFSGHQFPNYSSELNVNALLLGDSALYLCASSLVFVADSTDTQYFGPGTRLTVL.

V gene TRBV5-1 combines with J gene TRBJ2-7, with 8 positions matching TRBD1. The CDR3 covers 17 residues. CDR1 is SGHRS and CDR2 is YFSETQ in the germline V gene. The V and J ends lost 1 base and 3 bases, in that order; junction bases with no gene match: 12. DNA for the CDR3: TGCGCCAGCAGCTTGAAAGGTGGAGACAGGGGACACTACGAGCAGTACTTC. Its protein is CASSLKGGDRGHYEQYF. The whole variable domain, remainder taken from reference TRBV5-1 and TRBJ2-7, is KAGVTQTPRYLIKTRGQQVTLSCSPISGHRSVSWYQQTPGQGLQFLFEYFSETQRNKGNFPGRFSGRQFSNSRSEMNVSTLELGDSALYLCASSLKGGDRGHYEQYFGPGTRLTVT.

A note on this clone: In the same sample, other DNA sequences code for this CDR3. J is TRBJ2-7 and V is TRBV4-2; 12 bases are shared with TRBD2. CDR1 and CDR2 from the germline V gene are LGHNA and YNFKEQ. Trimming removed 1 base from V and 3 bases from J; junction bases left unmatched: 1. This CDR3 region has 15 residues. CDR3 nucleotide sequence: TGTGCCAGCAGCCAAGGACTAGCGGGAGTCTACGAGCAGTACTTC. This translates into CASSQGLAGVYEQYF.

The chain carries TRBV9 and TRBJ1-1; D remains unclear. The CDR3 has 16 residues. Germline values: CDR1 SGDLS, CDR2 YYNGEE. With 4 bases removed from V and 1 base from J, the gap between germline ends came to 17 bases. Here the CDR3 reads CASSKGSRAPNTEAFF. Here the CDR3 DNA reads TGTGCCAGCAGCAAAGGATCCCGGGCCCCGAACACTGAAGCTTTCTTT.

This chain's CDR3 is CASSQLHPWGEKLFF. The CDR3 DNA is TGCGCCAGCAGCCAGTTGCACCCTTGGGGTGAAAAACTGTTTTTT. The genes are TRBV4-1 and TRBJ1-4, with D unclear. There are 15 residues in the CDR3. V was trimmed by 3 bases and J by 7 bases, leaving 15 bases between them. Germline V gene sequence: CDR1 MGHRA, CDR2 YSYEKL.

A few counts support this clone. The chain employs TRBV20-1 and TRBJ1-1; no clear D. There are 11 residues in the CDR3. The germline CDR1 and CDR2 sequences are DFQATT and SNEGSKA (reference sequence). Trimming left V 2 bases short and J 7 bases short, with 8 bases between. As DNA, the CDR3 is TGCAGTGCTAGACCCTGGGGTGAAGCTTTCTTT. Translation: CSARPWGEAFF.

The chain employs TRBV2 and TRBJ2-5; 13 bases map to TRBD2. Per germline, CDR1 SNHLY and CDR2 FYNNEI. V was clipped by 7 bases and J by 1 base; unmatched bases: 6. The CDR3 is 16 residues long. The CDR3 DNA reads TGTGCCAGCACGGGGGGACTAGCGGGACCCCAAGAGACCCAGTACTTC. Amino acids: CASTGGLAGPQETQYF.

Only one count was recorded for this clone. The rearrangement uses TRBV7-2 and TRBJ1-2, with D unclear. The germline gives CDR1 SGHTA, CDR2 FQGNSA. The CDR3 consists of 13 residues. Trimming left V 1 base short and J 8 bases short, with 11 bases between. DNA of the CDR3: TGTGCCAGCAGCTTAGGATCTTGGGGAGGCTACACCTTC. Residues: CASSLGSWGGYTF.

The chain uses TRBV28 and TRBJ2-6; no definite D call. The CDR3 totals 12 residues. The germline CDR1 and CDR2 sequences are MDHEN and SYDVKM. V lost 7 bases and J 2 bases, leaving 3 bases between the germline ends. This CDR3 reads CASTTGANVLTF. The CDR3 DNA reads as TGTGCCAGCACTACTGGGGCCAACGTCCTGACTTTC.

This rearrangement joins TRBV7-3 to TRBJ2-5; TRBD1 or TRBD2 may be the D gene (5 bases each). The germline gives CDR1 SGHTA, CDR2 FQGTGA. CDR3 size: 15 residues. Between the trimmed V and J ends, which lost 5 bases and 5 bases, there was a span of 18 bases. CDR3 coding DNA: TGTGCCAGCAGCCCCGTCCCGGGGCTGGGTGAGACCCAGTACTTC. Translated, it gives CASSPVPGLGETQYF.

The chain has TRBV7-9 and TRBJ2-3; weak D call: TRBD2 (6 bases). The germline CDR1 and CDR2 sequences are SEHNR and FQNEAQ (reference sequence). The V and J ends lost 2 bases and 6 bases respectively, with 9 bases between them. The CDR3 extends over 13 amino acids. The CDR3 nucleotides are TGTGCCAGCAGCTTACGCGGGATGGATACGCAGTATTTT. Encoded protein: CASSLRGMDTQYF.

V and J are TRBV7-2 and TRBJ2-3, with D perhaps TRBD2 (5 bases). CDR1 and CDR2 from the germline V gene are SGHTA and FQGNSA. V was pared by 3 bases and J by 6 bases, with 10 bases between. The CDR3 runs 13 residues. CDR3 bases: TGTGCCAGCAGCTTTTGGCAGCGGGATACGCAGTATTTT. Its translation is CASSFWQRDTQYF.

This clone was counted between two and nine times. This chain uses TRBV2 with TRBJ1-5; D gene ambiguous. In germline, CDR1 is SNHLY, CDR2 FYNNEI. CDR3 length: 13 residues. The V gene lost 6 bases and the J gene lost 4 bases, with 10 bases spanning the gap. For the CDR3, the DNA is TGTGCCAGCAGACTAATTGGGAATCAGCCCCAGCATTTT. It codes for CASRLIGNQPQHF.

V and J are TRBV29-1 and TRBJ1-2, with TRBD1 identical over 9 bases. Trimming removed 6 bases from V and 1 base from J; junction bases left unmatched: 6. This CDR3 spans 14 amino acids. Germline CDR1 SQVTM, CDR2 ANQGSEA. The CDR3 DNA follows: TGCAGCGTAGGAGGACAGGGGATTAACTATGGCTACACCTTC. Its protein product is CSVGGQGINYGYTF.

About this clone: Different DNA sequences within this sample yield the same CDR3. This chain uses TRBV19 with TRBJ2-7, with 7 bases identical to TRBD2. The V and J ends lost 3 bases and 0 bases, in that order; junction bases with no gene match: 2. CDR3 length: 14 amino acids. CDR1 is LNHDA and CDR2 is SQIVND in the germline V gene (reference sequence). For the CDR3, the DNA is TGTGCCAGTAGTATCGGGACTAACTCCTACGAGCAGTACTTC. This translates into CASSIGTNSYEQYF.

This clone has only a few counts. The chain couples TRBV7-2 to TRBJ2-4; 9 positions agree with TRBD2. The CDR3 runs 14 residues. From germline, CDR1 is SGHTA and CDR2 FQGNSA. Trimming removed 5 bases from V and 5 bases from J; junction bases left unmatched: 4. The CDR3 DNA is TGTGCCAGCAGCCGGACTAGCGCAGAAAACATTCAGTACTTC. Protein sequence: CASSRTSAENIQYF.

The rearrangement joins TRBV28 to TRBJ1-5, with 7 bases matching TRBD1. The germline CDR1 and CDR2 sequences are MDHEN and SYDVKM. V shed 5 bases and J 11 bases; nucleotides not matched to a gene: 21. The CDR3 consists of 17 residues. DNA of the CDR3: TGTGCCAGCAGTGGCGACCGCTACAGGGGCGCACAGGGGTCCCAGCATTTT. This sequence encodes CASSGDRYRGAQGSQHF.

The CDR3 is CASSIGLAGTDTQYF. The CDR3 nucleotides are TGTGCCAGCAGTATTGGACTAGCGGGCACAGATACGCAGTATTTT. This chain connects TRBV6-6 to TRBJ2-3; 10 bases fit TRBD2. Germline V lookup: CDR1 MNHNY, CDR2 SVGAGI (reference sequence). The CDR3 totals 15 residues. Trimming removed 5 bases from V and 1 base from J; junction bases left unmatched: 3.

The rearrangement links TRBV28 to TRBJ2-5, with no clear D. V was pared by 8 bases and J by 8 bases, with 12 bases between. The V gene's germline CDR1 is MDHEN and CDR2 SYDVKM. The length of the CDR3 is 11 residues. In DNA, the CDR3 is TGTGCCAGCTACGACCAGTTCACCCAGTACTTC. Translation: CASYDQFTQYF. Supplemented by reference TRBV28 and TRBJ2-5, the full variable domain reads DVKVTQSSRYLVKRTGEKVFLECVQDMDHENMFWYRQDPGLGLRLIYFSYDVKMKEKGDIPEGYSVSREKKERFSLILESASTNQTSMYLCASYDQFTQYFGPGTRLLVL.

This CDR3 reads CASSLGLIYEQYF. The CDR3 DNA reads as TGTGCCAGCAGCTTAGGCCTGATTTACGAGCAGTACTTC. The rearrangement links TRBV7-2 to TRBJ2-7; D unclear. This CDR3 is 13 amino acids long. V was trimmed by 1 base and J by 4 bases, leaving 8 bases between them. Germline V gene lookup returns CDR1 SGHTA and CDR2 FQGNSA.